Listed below are T cell receptor beta chains from one sample, sequenced in a study of identical twins. TCRdb reprocessed the 5' RACE reads with MiXCR, giving one entry per CDR3 protein. Seen here are nearly 250,000 distinct CDR3 sequences, 5.5% to 7% observed once, and the top ten hold roughly 3.9%. These data were also filed under a second study, of yellow fever vaccine responses in identical twins.

Specimen: memory (CD45RO+) T cells sorted from blood. These receptors all stem from a woman aged 18-29 years in good health. CDR3s leave out the opening cysteine and the closing phenylalanine or tryptophan. A D gene is named only where the DNA matches it firmly.

len | d_gene | v_gene | CDR3aa
12 | TRBD1 | TRBV12-3/TRBV12-4 | ASRLQGAGEKLF
16 | TRBD2 | TRBV7-8 | ASSLFMGLAEYTGELF
12 | - | TRBV6-2/TRBV6-3 | ASSYRRLNTEAF
12 | TRBD1 | TRBV7-3 | ASSFGGQGGEQY
13 | - | TRBV5-1 | ASSKGTVRQETQY
13 | TRBD1 | TRBV10-3 | AISERQGDTDTQY
10 | - | TRBV28 | ASSLLADTQY
13 | TRBD1 | TRBV5-1 | ASRGGQSNTGELF
13 | - | TRBV6-5 | ASSSPGLMNTEAF
12 | - | TRBV29-1 | SVVYPPGNNEQF
12 | - | TRBV6-5 | ASSYLTGNYGYT
10 | - | TRBV6-6 | ASGTMGETQY
11 | - | TRBV7-2 | ASSNPTSGGYT
14 | TRBD2 | TRBV5-1 | ASSPTTSGFNNEQF
12 | - | TRBV12-3/TRBV12-4 | ASSLGGGNSPLH